The source of this T cell receptor beta chain is a study of cytomegalovirus exposure and HLA in healthy donors. Notes on the study in general: Whilst most TCR sequences proved rare, a subset of public TCRs occurred across many donors. Altogether, 164 TCR beta chains were recorded as cytomegalovirus-associated.

With respect to this clone: Its antigen is currently unknown.

Trimming left V 2 bases short and J 1 base short, with 12 bases between. Germline lookup yields CDR1 MNHEY and CDR2 SMNVEV (reference sequence). CDR3 size: 16 residues. The PCR used 60 Vbeta and 13 Jbeta primers. Here immunoSEQ multiplex PCR was the method, and the copy in TCRdb shows in-frame clones only, minus some. This repertoire shows about 130,000 clones, 65% to 80% found once; its top ten account for around 1.6%. The J gene is TRBJ1-5, the V gene TRBV27; possible D gene TRBD1, 6 bases. The sample consisted of PBMCs. The sequence was obtained from a human donor in good health. The CDR3 DNA is TGTGCCAGCAGTTTACTCGGGGGGGCGAGCAATCAGCCCCAGCATTTT. This gives the protein CASSLLGGASNQPQHF.